Listed below are T cell receptor beta chains from one sample, sequenced in a study of metastatic and nonmetastatic thyroid tumors. TCRdb re-analyzed the PCR reads using MiXCR. In the table there are approximately 79,000 clones, around 9.2% of which are singletons. The sample consisted of blood. Receptors originate from a female donor with papillary thyroid cancer or a benign thyroid nodule (not recorded which). Some clones in this sample may be carry-over from other donors' samples. Both conserved end residues are part of each CDR3. Clone size, where shown, is once, few, many, or a class for clones that have expanded.

CDR3: CASSNPGQIYGYTF; V: TRBV19; size: many
CDR3: CASSASGAGNEKLFF; V: TRBV6-1; size: few
CDR3: CASSPDYVANTGELFF; V: TRBV7-9; size: many
CDR3: CASSYSRRGNAYEQYF; V: TRBV6-2/TRBV6-3; size: -
CDR3: CASSSAGVYGYTF; V: TRBV12-3/TRBV12-4; size: many
CDR3: CSASGRQGASEKLFF; V: TRBV20-1; size: -
CDR3: CASSYLRTEHGYTF; V: TRBV4-1; size: -
CDR3: CASSEGQGTTYEQYF; V: TRBV6-1; size: many
CDR3: CATSGQSGTDTQYF; V: TRBV24-1; size: many
CDR3: CASSYDYSNTGELFF; V: TRBV6-6; size: many
CDR3: CASMGQRPNSPLHF; V: TRBV19; size: many
CDR3: CASGRQGPETQYF; V: TRBV6-1; size: many
CDR3: CASSWGSRSHNEKLFF; V: TRBV6-1; size: many
CDR3: CASRASRGNYGYTF; V: TRBV6-1; size: many
CDR3: CASSAWGLHSPLHF; V: TRBV6-4; size: few
CDR3: CASSAGQGANTGELFF; V: TRBV5-1; size: few
CDR3: CASSLAPGQGMSQGYTF; V: TRBV7-6; size: -